The rows below give T cell receptor beta chains drawn from one sample of a study of CD8 T cell repertoires and HIV-1 epitope variants. These receptors' antigens are unknown. Sequencing was performed with immunoSEQ multiplex PCR; in TCRdb, only in-frame clones are kept and a portion is missing. Here the sample spans roughly 5,800 clones, about 60% being singletons. Source material: cultured CD8+ T cells derived from PBMCs. The source is a male donor with HIV. Both conserved end residues are part of each CDR3. A D gene is named only where the DNA matches it firmly. Expanded clones are given a class, and other clones once, few, many or no size at all.

-	TRBV7-9	TRBD1	TRBJ2-7	TGTGCCAGCAGCCACCGGGACAGCCTCTACGAGCAGTACTTC	CASSHRDSLYEQYF
-	TRBV28	-	TRBJ1-5	TGTGCCATTACAGGGTTGGGCAATCAGCCCCAGCATTTT	CAITGLGNQPQHF
few	TRBV6-1	TRBD1	TRBJ2-7	TGTGCCAGCAGTGAGGGGCAGGGGGCCTACGAGCAGTACTTC	CASSEGQGAYEQYF
-	TRBV28	TRBD2	TRBJ2-7	TGTGCCAGTCTTGGGGGGGACTACGAGCAGTACTTC	CASLGGDYEQYF
-	TRBV6-5	-	TRBJ2-1	TGTGCCAGCAGTTCCCTCGGCAGGTCCAATGAGCAGTTCTTC	CASSSLGRSNEQFF
-	TRBV7-2	-	TRBJ1-2	TGTGCCAGCAGCTCAAATAAGGGTGGCTACACCTTC	CASSSNKGGYTF
few	TRBV28	-	TRBJ1-1	TGTGCCAGCAGTTTGAGCAGGGGAACTGAAGCTTTCTTT	CASSLSRGTEAFF
few	TRBV7-7	-	TRBJ1-1	TGTGCCAGCAGCTCCGGGCCTCGGACTGAAGCTTTCTTT	CASSSGPRTEAFF
-	TRBV9	-	TRBJ2-5	TGTGCCAGCAGCCCCCGAGGGGGAGATGAGACCCAGTACTTC	CASSPRGGDETQYF
-	TRBV2	-	TRBJ1-2	TGTGCCAGCAGTGTGGGGTTTCAGAACTATGGCTACACCTTC	CASSVGFQNYGYTF
-	TRBV7-5	-	TRBJ2-7	TGTGTCAGAAGCTTGCTGGGACAGTGGAGCTCCTACGAGCAGTACTTC	CVRSLLGQWSSYEQYF
few	TRBV10-3	-	TRBJ1-2	TGTGCCATCAGTCCTCAACTCGGAGAGGGGGTAAATGGCTACACCTTC	CAISPQLGEGVNGYTF
-	TRBV6-5	-	TRBJ2-2	TGTGCCAGCAGCCGGGACGTCACCGGGGAGCTGTTTTTT	CASSRDVTGELFF
-	TRBV13	TRBD2	TRBJ2-1	TGTGCCAGCAGCTTGAACGGCGAACTAGCGGAGATTAATGAGCAGTTCTTC	CASSLNGELAEINEQFF
-	TRBV19	TRBD2	TRBJ2-5	TGTGCCAGTAGTACAGCTGCTAGCGGGAGGACAGAGACCCAGTACTTC	CASSTAASGRTETQYF
-	TRBV6-5	-	TRBJ1-1	TGTGCCAGCAGTTATAATCTAGAGGGGAACACTGAAGCTTTCTTT	CASSYNLEGNTEAFF
-	TRBV27	-	TRBJ2-1	TGTGCCAGCAGTCCCCGGTATAGCTCCTACAATGAGCAGTTCTTC	CASSPRYSSYNEQFF
-	TRBV4-2	TRBD1	TRBJ1-1	TGTGCCAGCAGTTCCCCCGGGACAGGGGTGATTTCCACTGAAGCTTTCTTT	CASSSPGTGVISTEAFF
-	TRBV29-1	-	TRBJ1-1	TGCAGCTCATCCGGAGAAATGAACACTGAAGCTTTCTTT	CSSSGEMNTEAFF
-	TRBV27	-	TRBJ2-1	TGTGCCAGCAGTTTAAGGGGGTCCGGTTTAGGTTATGAGCAGTTCTTC	CASSLRGSGLGYEQFF
once	TRBV6-5	-	TRBJ2-7	TGTGCCAGCAGTTCCCTCGGGGGATCCGAGCAGTACTTC	CASSSLGGSEQYF
few	TRBV10-1	TRBD2	TRBJ2-5	TGCGCCAGCAGTGAGGATAGCGGGAGGGCCGGAGAGACCCAGTACTTC	CASSEDSGRAGETQYF
-	TRBV7-9	-	TRBJ2-6	TGTGCCAGCAGCTCCAGGGCCCAGTACTCTGGGGCCAACGTCCTGACTTTC	CASSSRAQYSGANVLTF
-	TRBV5-6	-	TRBJ2-7	TGTGCCAGCAGCTTGGGGGCTTCCGACGAGCAGTACTTC	CASSLGASDEQYF
-	TRBV6-1	TRBD1	TRBJ1-4	TGTGCCAGCAGTGAAGCCTACGCGTCAGGGGGCGTTAATGAAAAACTGTTTTTT	CASSEAYASGGVNEKLFF
-	TRBV5-6	-	TRBJ2-7	TGTGCCAGCAGCTTTGGGCCTGACTACGAGCAGTACTTC	CASSFGPDYEQYF
-	TRBV29-1	-	TRBJ1-4	TGCAGCGTTGAAAGGGCTGACCCTAATGAAAAACTGTTTTTT	CSVERADPNEKLFF
-	TRBV30	-	TRBJ1-2	TGTGCCTGGAGTGTACCAGGCCTCTATGGCTACACCTTC	CAWSVPGLYGYTF
few	TRBV28	-	TRBJ1-1	TGTGCCAGCAGGACTTTATATGGCAGGCTGAACACTGAAGCTTTCTTT	CASRTLYGRLNTEAFF
-	TRBV21-1	-	TRBJ2-1	TGTGCCAGCAGCAAAGCCCCGGGACAGGGTTTTCACTACTACAATGAGCAGTTCTTC	CASSKAPGQGFHYYNEQFF
-	TRBV19	-	TRBJ1-2	TGTGCCAGTAGTACAACTCCGTCAGGGGCTTATGGCTACACCTTC	CASSTTPSGAYGYTF
-	TRBV27	TRBD1	TRBJ1-2	TGTGCCAGCAGTCTACGGACAGGGGGCGCGTACTATGGCTACACCTTC	CASSLRTGGAYYGYTF
-	TRBV9	TRBD2	TRBJ2-5	TGTGCCAACAGCGTAGATCCGAGCGGGGGGGAGACCCAGTACTTC	CANSVDPSGGETQYF
-	TRBV19	-	TRBJ1-1	TGTGCCAGTAGTCGAGGTTCGAACACTGAAGCTTTCTTT	CASSRGSNTEAFF
few	TRBV6-5	TRBD2	TRBJ2-1	TGTGCCAGCAGTTACACCCCGAGCGGGGCTAAGAATGAGCAGTTCTTC	CASSYTPSGAKNEQFF
-	TRBV19	-	TRBJ2-7	TGTGCCAGTAAGGCAGGGCCCACCTACGAGCAGTACTTC	CASKAGPTYEQYF
-	TRBV7-9	TRBD2	TRBJ2-3	TGTGCGGCCGGGGCTAGCGGGAATACAGATACGCAGTATTTT	CAAGASGNTDTQYF
-	TRBV9	TRBD2	TRBJ2-3	TGTGCCAGCAGCGTAGGAGTAGCGGGGAAGTCAGATACGCAGTATTTT	CASSVGVAGKSDTQYF
few	TRBV10-3	-	TRBJ1-2	TGTGCCATCAGTGAGTCCGGGGGGATTGGGGAAGGCTACACCTTC	CAISESGGIGEGYTF
-	TRBV27	TRBD2	TRBJ2-1	TGTGCCAGCAGTTCAGGCGGGAGTGCCTACAATGAGCAGTTCTTC	CASSSGGSAYNEQFF
-	TRBV2	TRBD2	TRBJ2-7	TGTGCCAGCAGGGGACTAGCGGGAAAGGACGAGCAGTACTTC	CASRGLAGKDEQYF
-	TRBV29-1	-	TRBJ1-3	TGCAGCGTTGTACTTCCCTCTGGAAACACCATATATTTT	CSVVLPSGNTIYF
-	TRBV27	TRBD1	TRBJ2-1	TGTGCCAGGATCCCGGGACAGGGGGAGGATGAGCAGTTCTTC	CARIPGQGEDEQFF
few	TRBV13	-	TRBJ1-3	TGTGCCAGCAGCGGTGGATTTGGGGCTAGCTCTGGAAACACCATATATTTT	CASSGGFGASSGNTIYF
-	TRBV28	-	TRBJ2-2	TGTGCCAGCAGTTTATCGCCCCGCCAACAGGGCCATTACACCGGGGAGCTGTTTTTT	CASSLSPRQQGHYTGELFF
-	TRBV28	-	TRBJ2-7	TGTGCCAGCAGTACCTCGGGGGACGGTATCTCCTACGAGCAGTACTTC	CASSTSGDGISYEQYF
few	TRBV27	-	TRBJ2-4	TGTGCCACCCAATACTCTTTCAGGGGTCGTAGCAAAAACATTCAGTACTTC	CATQYSFRGRSKNIQYF
-	TRBV6-6	-	TRBJ1-1	TGTGCCAGCAGCCCCGCGGGGATTGGGACTGAAGCTTTCTTT	CASSPAGIGTEAFF
few	TRBV5-4	-	TRBJ2-1	TGTGCCAGCAGCTTGATGGTTGACAATGAGCAGTTCTTC	CASSLMVDNEQFF
few	TRBV28	TRBD1	TRBJ2-7	TGTGCCAGCAGTTTCAGGGGGACAGGGGGTCATACCTACGAGCAGTACTTC	CASSFRGTGGHTYEQYF
-	TRBV28	-	TRBJ1-2	TGTGCCAGCAGTTCTCCGGTGGCGACGAGCTATGGCTACACCTTC	CASSSPVATSYGYTF
-	TRBV4-1	-	TRBJ1-4	TGCGCCAGCAGCCAAGAGAGAAAGCTTTCAACTAATAGTGAAAAACTGTTTTTT	CASSQERKLSTNSEKLFF
once	TRBV28	-	TRBJ2-7	TGTGCCAGCAGTTTAATTGACCGCAACCTTGGGCAGTACTTC	CASSLIDRNLGQYF